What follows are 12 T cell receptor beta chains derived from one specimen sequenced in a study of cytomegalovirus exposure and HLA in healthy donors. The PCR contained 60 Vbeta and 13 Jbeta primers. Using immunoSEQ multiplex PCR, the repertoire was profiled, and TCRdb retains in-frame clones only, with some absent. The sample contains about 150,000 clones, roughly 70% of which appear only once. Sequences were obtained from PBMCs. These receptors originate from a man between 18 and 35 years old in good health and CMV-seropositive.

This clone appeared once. The CDR3 sequence: CASTTGGQPQHF. The CDR3 nucleotides are TGTGCCAGCACGACAGGGGGCCAGCCCCAGCATTTT. This rearrangement joins TRBV28 to TRBJ1-5; TRBD1 aligns across 10 bases. Looked up from germline, CDR1 is MDHEN and CDR2 is SYDVKM. The CDR3 runs to 12 residues. V was clipped by 7 bases and J by 7 bases; unmatched bases: 1.

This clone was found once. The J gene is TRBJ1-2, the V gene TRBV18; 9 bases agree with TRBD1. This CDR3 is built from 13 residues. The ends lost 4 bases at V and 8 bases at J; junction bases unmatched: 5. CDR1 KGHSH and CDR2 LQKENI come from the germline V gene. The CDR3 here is CASSLRTGEGYTF. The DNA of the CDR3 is TGTGCCAGCTCACTACGGACAGGGGAGGGCTACACCTTC.

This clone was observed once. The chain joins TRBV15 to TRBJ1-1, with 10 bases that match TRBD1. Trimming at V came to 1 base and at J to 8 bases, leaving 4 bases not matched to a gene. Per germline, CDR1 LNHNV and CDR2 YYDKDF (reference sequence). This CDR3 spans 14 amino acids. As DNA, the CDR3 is TGTGCCACCAGCAGAGCTGGGGACAGGGGAGAAGCTTTCTTT. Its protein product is CATSRAGDRGEAFF. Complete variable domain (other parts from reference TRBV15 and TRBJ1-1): DAMVIQNPRYQVTQFGKPVTLSCSQTLNHNVMYWYQQKSSQAPKLLFHYYDKDFNNEADTPDNFQSRRPNTSFCFLDIRSPGLGDTAMYLCATSRAGDRGEAFFGQGTRLTVV.

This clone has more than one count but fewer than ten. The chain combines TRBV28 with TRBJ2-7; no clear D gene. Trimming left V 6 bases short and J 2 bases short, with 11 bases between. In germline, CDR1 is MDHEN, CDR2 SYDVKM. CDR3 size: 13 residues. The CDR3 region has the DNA TGTGCCAGCAGGCAATTGTCAGCCTACGAGCAGTACTTC. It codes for CASRQLSAYEQYF.

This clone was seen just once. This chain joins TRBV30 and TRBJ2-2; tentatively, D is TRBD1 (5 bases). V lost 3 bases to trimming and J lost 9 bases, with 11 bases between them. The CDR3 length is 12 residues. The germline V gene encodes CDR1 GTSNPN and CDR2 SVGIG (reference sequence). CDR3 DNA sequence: TGTGCCTGGAGCCCCCTGGGGCGGGAGCTGTTTTTT. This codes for CAWSPLGRELFF.

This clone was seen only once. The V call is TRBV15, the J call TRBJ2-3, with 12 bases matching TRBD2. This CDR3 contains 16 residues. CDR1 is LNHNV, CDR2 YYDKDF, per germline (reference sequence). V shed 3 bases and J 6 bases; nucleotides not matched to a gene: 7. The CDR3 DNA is TGTGCCACCAGCAGCGGGACTAGCGGGCTGGGGGATACGCAGTATTTT. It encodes CATSSGTSGLGDTQYF.

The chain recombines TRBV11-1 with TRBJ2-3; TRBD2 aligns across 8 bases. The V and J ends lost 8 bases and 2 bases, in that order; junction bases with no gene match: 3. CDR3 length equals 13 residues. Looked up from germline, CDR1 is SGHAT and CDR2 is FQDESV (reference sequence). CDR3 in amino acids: CASDSGNTDTQYF. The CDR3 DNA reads TGTGCCAGCGATAGCGGGAACACAGATACGCAGTATTTT. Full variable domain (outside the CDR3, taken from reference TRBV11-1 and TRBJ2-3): EAEVAQSPRYKITEKSQAVAFWCDPISGHATLYWYRQILGQGPELLVQFQDESVVDDSQLPKDRFSAERLKGVDSTLKIQPAELGDSAMYLCASDSGNTDTQYFGPGTRLTVL.

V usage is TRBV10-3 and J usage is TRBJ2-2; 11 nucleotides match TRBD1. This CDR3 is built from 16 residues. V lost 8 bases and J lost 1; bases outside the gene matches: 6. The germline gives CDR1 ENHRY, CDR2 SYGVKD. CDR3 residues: CAIRDRGKGNTGELFF. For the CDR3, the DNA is TGTGCCATCCGGGACAGGGGGAAGGGGAACACCGGGGAGCTGTTTTTT.

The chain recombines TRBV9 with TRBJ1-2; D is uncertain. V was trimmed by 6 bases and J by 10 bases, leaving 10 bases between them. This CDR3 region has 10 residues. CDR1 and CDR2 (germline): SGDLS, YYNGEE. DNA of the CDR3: TGTGCCAGCAACTGCGTCTTCTACACCTTC. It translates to CASNCVFYTF. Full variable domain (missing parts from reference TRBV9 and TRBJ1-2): DSGVTQTPKHLITATGQRVTLRCSPRSGDLSVYWYQQSLDQGLQFLIQYYNGEERAKGNILERFSAQQFPDLHSELNLSSLELGDSALYFCASNCVFYTFGSGTRLTVV.

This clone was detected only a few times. The CDR3 DNA reads TGCGCCAGCAGCTTGCGGGGACAGGGATCCTACGAGCAGTACTTC. Encoded protein: CASSLRGQGSYEQYF. The chain employs TRBV5-1 and TRBJ2-7; 9 bases align to TRBD1. The CDR3 has 15 residues. V trimming: 1 base; J trimming: 1 base; junction bases outside the gene matches: 3. CDR1 and CDR2 (germline): SGHRS, YFSETQ.

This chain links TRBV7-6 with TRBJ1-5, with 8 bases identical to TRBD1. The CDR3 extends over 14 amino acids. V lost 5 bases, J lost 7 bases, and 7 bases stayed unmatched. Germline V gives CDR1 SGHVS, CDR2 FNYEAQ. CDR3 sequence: CASSPGTGRQPQHF. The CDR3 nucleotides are TGTGCCAGCAGCCCTGGGACAGGCCGACAGCCCCAGCATTTT.

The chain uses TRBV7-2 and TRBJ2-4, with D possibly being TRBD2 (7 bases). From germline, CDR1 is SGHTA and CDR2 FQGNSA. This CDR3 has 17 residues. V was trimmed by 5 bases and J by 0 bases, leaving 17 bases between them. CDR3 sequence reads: CASSPRGDTLAKNIQYF. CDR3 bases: TGTGCCAGCAGCCCCCGGGGGGACACCTTAGCCAAAAACATTCAGTACTTC.